Presented here are 23 T cell receptor beta chains from one specimen sequenced in a study of blood T cells in healthy people across ages. A sample-barcoded 5' primer and a J-beta primer mix were used in a second PCR of roughly 6 to 11 cycles. TCRdb passed the 5' RACE reads through MiXCR, listing each CDR3 protein once. The sample gives around 1,100,000 distinct CDR3 sequences, 35% to 40% of which show up once; about 12% is in the top ten. Sample: blood. Receptor source: a man younger than 35 in good health.

The CDR3 DNA sequence: TGTGCTAGTGGTTCGGTCATGTGGCAGTACTTC. Its translation: CASGSVMWQYF. J is TRBJ2-5 and V is TRBV12-5, with no clear D. In germline, CDR1 is LGHNT, CDR2 FRNRAP. V lost 4 bases and J 11 bases, leaving 11 bases between the germline ends. CDR3 length: 11 residues.

This clonotype was detected only a few times. This rearrangement joins TRBV11-1 to TRBJ2-1, with 10 bases fitting TRBD1. V was pared by 1 base and J by 5 bases, with 8 bases of the junction left unmatched. CDR1 is SGHAT, CDR2 FQDESV, per germline (reference sequence). There are 17 residues in the CDR3. This chain's CDR3 is CASSLEFGTGANNEQFF. CDR3 in DNA: TGTGCCAGCAGCTTAGAGTTTGGGACAGGGGCCAACAATGAGCAGTTCTTC.

This clonotype was seen a handful of times. The J gene is TRBJ1-2, the V gene TRBV7-6; a weak D match, TRBD1 (6 bases). V was cut by 1 base and J by 4 bases, with 16 bases left in between. This CDR3 has 16 residues. Germline V gene sequence: CDR1 SGHVS, CDR2 FNYEAQ. The CDR3 protein is CASSLDAAGVAYGYTF. The CDR3 region has the DNA TGTGCCAGCAGCTTAGACGCGGCAGGGGTAGCCTATGGCTACACCTTC.

The chain is built from TRBV9 and TRBJ2-6, with 10 nucleotides matching TRBD2. Per the germline V gene, CDR1 is SGDLS and CDR2 is YYNGEE. The CDR3 loop spans 18 amino acids. V shed 0 bases and J 3 bases; nucleotides not matched to a gene: 6. The CDR3 loop is CASSVGGWTSGGANVLTF. The CDR3 DNA follows: TGTGCCAGCAGCGTAGGTGGGTGGACTAGCGGTGGGGCCAACGTCCTGACTTTC.

This clonotype was observed at least ten times. V and J are TRBV4-1 and TRBJ2-1, with TRBD2 as a possible D gene (5 bases). V was cut by 0 bases and J by 6 bases, with 18 bases left in between. CDR3 length: 17 residues. Germline CDR1 reads MGHRA; CDR2 reads YSYEKL. Here the CDR3 reads CASSQDAGGFSGNEQFF. CDR3 nucleotides: TGCGCCAGCAGCCAAGATGCGGGCGGGTTTTCCGGCAATGAGCAGTTCTTC.

This clonotype has more than one count but fewer than ten. The rearrangement links TRBV11-1 to TRBJ2-1; D gene uncertain. Germline V gene lookup returns CDR1 SGHAT and CDR2 FQDESV (reference sequence). CDR3 length: 12 residues. V lost 5 bases and J lost 10, with 12 bases in between. In DNA form, the CDR3 reads TGTGCCAGCAGCCCTATAGCTAGAGAGCAGTTCTTC. Encoded protein: CASSPIAREQFF.

The chain links TRBV27 to TRBJ2-3; no definite D call. V lost 3 bases and J 0 bases, leaving 13 bases between the germline ends. This CDR3 is built from 16 residues. CDR1 and CDR2 (germline): MNHEY, SMNVEV (reference sequence). CDR3 in DNA: TGTGCCAGCAGTTTGAACGCCTGGCTTAGCACAGATACGCAGTATTTT. This codes for CASSLNAWLSTDTQYF.

The genes are TRBV28 and TRBJ2-2; D might be TRBD1 (5 bases). This CDR3 comprises 16 residues. Germline lookup yields CDR1 MDHEN and CDR2 SYDVKM. Between the trimmed V and J ends, which lost 6 bases and 2 bases, there was a span of 16 bases. CDR3 in amino acids: CASSPIRQSNTGELFF. In DNA, the CDR3 is TGTGCCAGCAGCCCTATCCGACAGAGTAACACCGGGGAGCTGTTTTTT.

Comment on this clonotype: The junction and the germline gene differ at one end; a read error may be behind it. The chain is built from TRBV10-3 and TRBJ2-1; D remains unclear. The CDR3 contains 15 residues. Germline assignment: CDR1 ENHRY and CDR2 SYGVKD. In nucleotides, the CDR3 is TGTGCCATCAGTGTAGGTGCATACTCCTACAATGAGCGGTTCTTC. This sequence encodes CAISVGAYSYNERFF.

Remarks on this clonotype: A junction boundary mismatches the germline segment, possibly from a read error. This rearrangement joins TRBV2 to TRBJ2-5; a possible D gene is TRBD1 (6 bases). The germline V gene encodes CDR1 SNHLY and CDR2 FYNNEI. The length of the CDR3 is 14 residues. The chain's CDR3 is CASRPSQGQETRYF. The CDR3 DNA is TGTGCCAGCAGGCCCTCTCAGGGGCAAGAGACCCGGTACTTC. Combining the CDR3 with reference TRBV2 and TRBJ2-5 gives the whole variable domain EPEVTQTPSHQVTQMGQEVILRCVPISNHLYFYWYRQILGQKVEFLVSFYNNEISEKSEIFDDQFSVERPDGSNFTLKIRSTKLEDSAMYFCASRPSQGQETRYFGPGTRLLVL.

This chain links TRBV28 with TRBJ1-6, with 7 bases identical to TRBD1. From germline, CDR1 is MDHEN and CDR2 SYDVKM. The CDR3 is 17 amino acids. The V gene end was trimmed by 6 bases and the J gene end by 5 bases; junction bases not matched to a gene: 13. The CDR3 DNA is TGTGCCAGCAGGGTCGCACAGGGGCTCCTCGATAATTCACCCCTCCACTTT. Translation: CASRVAQGLLDNSPLHF.

This chain links TRBV28 with TRBJ1-4; D is unclear. V shed 2 bases and J shed 11 bases, with 21 bases lying between them. The CDR3 consists of 16 residues. Germline V gene sequence: CDR1 MDHEN, CDR2 SYDVKM. CDR3 DNA: TGTGCCAGCAGTTTACTGCACTCTTCGACAAGGTCTAAACTGTTTTTT. Protein sequence: CASSLLHSSTRSKLFF.

This clonotype showed up just a few times. The V call is TRBV4-2, the J call TRBJ1-2; 7 nucleotides align to TRBD1. Germline V gene data show CDR1 as LGHNA and CDR2 as YNFKEQ. The CDR3 totals 14 residues. Trimming took 4 bases from V and 5 from J; bases not matched to a gene: 7. The CDR3 nucleotides are TGTGCCAGCAGCCCCAAGGGGGACAGATATGGCTACACCTTC. Protein sequence: CASSPKGDRYGYTF.

This clonotype turned up a few times. The gene calls are TRBV3-1 and TRBJ2-1; TRBD2 agrees at 7 bases. Looked up from germline, CDR1 is LGHDT and CDR2 is YNNKEL (reference sequence). There are 13 residues in the CDR3. Germline trimming cut 4 bases from V and 8 bases from J; bases unmatched to any gene: 5. The CDR3 sequence: CASSRGSAYEQFF. The CDR3 nucleotides read TGTGCCAGCAGCCGCGGGAGTGCCTATGAGCAGTTCTTC.

This chain connects TRBV29-1 to TRBJ2-5, with D perhaps TRBD1 or TRBD2 (5 bases each). V gave up 7 bases and J gave up 4 bases, with 10 bases separating them. The CDR3 extends over 11 amino acids. From germline, CDR1 is SQVTM and CDR2 ANQGSEA. CDR3 DNA sequence: TGCAGCGGGGTCGGGGCAGAGACCCAGTACTTC. Its translation is CSGVGAETQYF.

This clonotype was counted a few times. The chain has TRBV20-1 and TRBJ2-3, with D perhaps TRBD1 (6 bases). V was pared by 6 bases and J by 0 bases, with 19 bases between. This CDR3 has 16 amino acids. From germline, CDR1 is DFQATT and CDR2 SNEGSKA (reference sequence). CDR3 protein: CSAYLPGTTSTDTQYF. The CDR3 DNA sequence: TGCAGTGCCTACCTCCCCGGGACAACTAGCACAGATACGCAGTATTTT.

The rearrangement uses TRBV20-1 and TRBJ1-1; the match to TRBD1 covers 7 bases. CDR3 length: 13 amino acids. V lost 8 bases to trimming and J lost 4 bases; unmatched junction nucleotides: 10. Germline CDR1 and CDR2: DFQATT and SNEGSKA (reference sequence). The CDR3 nucleotides read TGCAGTACACGAGGACAGGTGGTCACTGAAGCTTTCTTT. The encoded protein is CSTRGQVVTEAFF.

This clonotype has more than one count but fewer than ten. The gene calls are TRBV30 and TRBJ2-7; D might be TRBD1 (6 bases). The CDR3 totals 14 residues. The germline V and J ends were trimmed by 7 bases and 6 bases, with 22 bases remaining between them. The V gene's germline CDR1 is GTSNPN and CDR2 SVGIG (reference sequence). This CDR3 reads CAFTDSRALLEQYF. DNA of the CDR3: TGTGCCTTCACGGACAGCCGGGCCTTGCTCGAGCAGTACTTC.

The chain couples TRBV7-2 to TRBJ1-5, with D tentatively TRBD1 (6 bases). CDR1 and CDR2 (germline): SGHTA, FQGNSA. The V end lost 2 bases, the J end lost 4 bases, and 12 bases lay between the germline ends. This CDR3 region has 15 residues. The CDR3 DNA is TGTGCCAGCAGCTTAAAGGGGGGACCTAATCAGCCCCAGCATTTT. Amino acid sequence: CASSLKGGPNQPQHF.

The V call is TRBV28, the J call TRBJ2-7; D is perhaps TRBD2 (6 bases). V lost 6 bases and J lost 2, with 17 bases in between. Germline assignment: CDR1 MDHEN and CDR2 SYDVKM. The CDR3 sequence is 15 residues long. The CDR3 nucleotides read TGTGCCAGCAGCGAAACCGGGACTGAGACCTACGAGCAGTACTTC. It codes for CASSETGTETYEQYF.

This chain connects TRBV9 to TRBJ2-1; perhaps TRBD2 as D (7 bases). CDR3 size: 16 residues. Germline V gene data show CDR1 as SGDLS and CDR2 as YYNGEE. The V gene lost 6 bases and the J gene lost 10 bases, with 26 bases spanning the gap. The CDR3 here is CASIRPRRGAEGEQFF. CDR3 DNA sequence: TGTGCCAGCATCCGTCCCCGTCGGGGGGCGGAAGGGGAGCAGTTCTTC.

As concerns this clonotype: A single base separates this from a much larger clone, so it may be a read error. The J gene is TRBJ1-5, the V gene TRBV7-8, with D unresolved. Germline CDR1 reads SGHVS; CDR2 reads FQNEAQ. The CDR3 sequence is 14 residues long. V was cut by 5 bases and J by 0 bases, with 8 bases left in between. CDR3 protein: CASSPRYSNQPQHF. As DNA, the CDR3 is TGTGCCAGCAGCCCACGGTATAGCAATCAGCCCCAGCATTTT. Filled out from reference TRBV7-8 and TRBJ1-5, the complete variable domain reads GAGVSQSPRYKVAKRGQDVALRCDPISGHVSLFWYQQALGQGPEFLTYFQNEAQLDKSGLPSDRFFAERPEGSVSTLKIQRTQQEDSAVYLCASSPRYSNQPQHFGDGTRLSIL.

This clonotype has a handful of counts. The chain couples TRBV20-1 to TRBJ2-3; the match to TRBD2 covers 7 bases. Germline CDR1 DFQATT, CDR2 SNEGSKA (reference sequence). V dropped 3 bases and J dropped 6; count of bases not matched to a gene: 12. This CDR3 comprises 15 residues. CDR3 coding DNA: TGCAGTGCTAGGCCTTGGGGGGGGATCGGTGATACGCAGTATTTT. As protein: CSARPWGGIGDTQYF.